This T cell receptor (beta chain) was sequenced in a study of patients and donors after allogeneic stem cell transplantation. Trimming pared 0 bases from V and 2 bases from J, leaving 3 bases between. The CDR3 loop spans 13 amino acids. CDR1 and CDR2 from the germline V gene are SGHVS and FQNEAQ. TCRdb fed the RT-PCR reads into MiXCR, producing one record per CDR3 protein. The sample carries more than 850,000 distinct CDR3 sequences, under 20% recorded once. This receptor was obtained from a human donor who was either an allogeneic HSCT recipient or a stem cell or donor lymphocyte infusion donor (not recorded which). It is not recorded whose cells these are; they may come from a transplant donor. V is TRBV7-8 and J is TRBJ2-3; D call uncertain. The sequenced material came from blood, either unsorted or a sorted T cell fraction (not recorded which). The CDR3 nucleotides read TGTGCCAGCAGCTTAGCCGTCACAGATACGCAGTATTTT. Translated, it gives CASSLAVTDTQYF.